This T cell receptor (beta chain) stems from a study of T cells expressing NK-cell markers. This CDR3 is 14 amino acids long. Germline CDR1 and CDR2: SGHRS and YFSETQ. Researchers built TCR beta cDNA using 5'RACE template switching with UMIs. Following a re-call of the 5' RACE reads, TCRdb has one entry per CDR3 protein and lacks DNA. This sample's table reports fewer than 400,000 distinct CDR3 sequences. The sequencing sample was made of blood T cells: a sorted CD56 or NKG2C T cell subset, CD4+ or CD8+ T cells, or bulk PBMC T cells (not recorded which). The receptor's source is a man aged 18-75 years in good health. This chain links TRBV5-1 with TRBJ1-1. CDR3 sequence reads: CASSFGNTNTEAFF.